The text below deals with one T cell receptor beta chain. Clones were sequenced by immunoSEQ multiplex PCR, and TCRdb holds only the in-frame ones, with some missing. Of about 120,000 clones listed, about four fifths are singletons. V was trimmed by 0 bases and J by 9 bases, leaving 15 bases between them. This CDR3 spans 16 amino acids. Germline CDR1 is MNHNY and CDR2 is SVGAGI (reference sequence). These data are taken from a study of blood T cell repertoires in COVID-19. Sequenced material: peripheral blood. The rearrangement joins TRBV6-6 to TRBJ1-6, with a possible D match to TRBD1 (5 bases). The clonotype comes from a woman between 65 and 79 years old with acute or convalescent COVID-19. CDR3 amino acids: CASSYSPGWVSSPLHF. The CDR3 region has the DNA TGTGCCAGCAGTTACTCACCAGGGTGGGTCTCTTCACCCCTCCACTTT.